Following are 10 T cell receptor beta chains from one sample sequenced in a study of response to subunit inactivated influenza vaccine. TCRdb re-called the RT-PCR reads through MiXCR, storing one row per CDR3 protein. The sample records hundreds of thousands of distinct CDR3 sequences, 7.6% being singletons. The sample here was PBMCs from blood, taken around 2 years after vaccination. These receptors were obtained from a man aged 50 to 69 who received an inactivated influenza vaccine.

CDR3 sequence: CASRTPGQGILEQYF. The CDR3 bases are TGTGCCAGCAGAACACCGGGACAGGGAATTCTCGAGCAGTACTTC. This chain joins TRBV6-1 and TRBJ2-7, with 9 bases fitting TRBD1. The CDR3 is 15 residues long. The germline gives CDR1 MNHNS, CDR2 SASEGT. V was pared by 6 bases and J by 6 bases, with 12 bases of the junction left unmatched.

This clonotype was counted between two and nine times. V usage is TRBV27 and J usage is TRBJ2-7; 7 bases are shared with TRBD1. Trimming took 4 bases from V and 2 from J; bases not matched to a gene: 11. The CDR3 sequence is 16 residues long. CDR1 MNHEY and CDR2 SMNVEV come from the germline V gene (reference sequence). The CDR3 here is CASSWEQGPKTYEQYF. The CDR3 DNA reads as TGTGCCAGCAGTTGGGAACAGGGGCCGAAAACCTACGAGCAGTACTTC.

This clonotype occurred a few times. The rearrangement links TRBV5-1 to TRBJ2-3, with 7 nucleotides matching TRBD2. Germline V gene sequence: CDR1 SGHRS, CDR2 YFSETQ. Trimming removed 4 bases from V and 0 bases from J; junction bases left unmatched: 5. The CDR3 is 15 residues long. The CDR3 reads CASSPGRASTDTQYF. The CDR3 DNA follows: TGCGCCAGCAGCCCTGGGAGGGCGAGCACAGATACGCAGTATTTT. Full variable domain (rest looked up from reference TRBV5-1 and TRBJ2-3): KAGVTQTPRYLIKTRGQQVTLSCSPISGHRSVSWYQQTPGQGLQFLFEYFSETQRNKGNFPGRFSGRQFSNSRSEMNVSTLELGDSALYLCASSPGRASTDTQYFGPGTRLTVL.

This clonotype was seen repeatedly, ten times or more. This chain links TRBV4-1 with TRBJ1-1; maybe TRBD1 (5 bases). The CDR3 totals 15 residues. The V end lost 7 bases, the J end lost 4 bases, and 19 bases lay between the germline ends. Germline V lookup: CDR1 MGHRA, CDR2 YSYEKL. The DNA of the CDR3 is TGCGCCAGCACCCGGGATGGTCAGGGCGGCACTGAAGCTTTCTTT. It translates to CASTRDGQGGTEAFF.

This clonotype has more than one count but fewer than ten. The V call is TRBV3-1, the J call TRBJ1-2, with a possible D match to TRBD1 (5 bases). V was pared by 4 bases and J by 4 bases, with 10 bases between. This CDR3 is 13 amino acids long. CDR1 LGHDT and CDR2 YNNKEL come from the germline V gene (reference sequence). This CDR3 reads CASSPRDLYGYTF. Here the CDR3 DNA reads TGTGCCAGCAGCCCGCGGGACCTCTATGGCTACACCTTC.

This clonotype was seen repeatedly, ten times or more. The V call is TRBV24-1, the J call TRBJ2-5; TRBD2 might be the D (6 bases). In germline, CDR1 is KGHDR, CDR2 SFDVKD. V lost 1 base, J lost 5 bases, and 10 bases lay in between. The CDR3 loop spans 14 amino acids. The CDR3 DNA is TGTGCCACCAGTGATTTCCGGGGAGGTGAGACCCAGTACTTC. Protein product: CATSDFRGGETQYF.

Only a few counts were recorded for this clonotype. V is TRBV6-2 or TRBV6-3 and J is TRBJ1-5; possible D gene TRBD1, 5 bases. V was clipped by 0 bases and J by 12 bases, with 12 bases between them. Germline V lookup: CDR1 MNHEY, CDR2 SVGEGT. The CDR3 sequence is 13 residues long. As DNA, the CDR3 is TGTGCCAGCAGTTACTCCGGGGCCCCGGGCCAGCATTTT. Translated, it gives CASSYSGAPGQHF.

V usage is TRBV7-8 and J usage is TRBJ1-4; D unclear. The ends were cut back, 4 bases at V and 4 bases at J, with 10 bases in the middle. Germline lookup yields CDR1 SGHVS and CDR2 FQNEAQ. CDR3 length: 14 residues. CDR3 region: CASSSSGSNEKLFF. The CDR3 nucleotides are TGTGCCAGCAGCTCCTCGGGGAGTAATGAAAAACTGTTTTTT.

This clonotype was seen at least ten times. The chain uses TRBV5-1 and TRBJ2-1; no clear D. This CDR3 is 15 amino acids long. V lost 6 bases and J 4 bases, leaving 17 bases between the germline ends. The germline V gene encodes CDR1 SGHRS and CDR2 YFSETQ. The CDR3 reads CASTWTDDGYNEQFF. CDR3 nucleotides: TGCGCCAGCACGTGGACGGACGACGGTTACAATGAGCAGTTCTTC.

This clonotype was counted at least ten times. This chain connects TRBV5-1 to TRBJ2-3; the D gene is possibly TRBD2 (5 bases). Germline V lookup: CDR1 SGHRS, CDR2 YFSETQ. The V end was cut by 1 base, the J end by 0 bases, with 9 bases between. This CDR3 contains 15 residues. The DNA for the CDR3 is TGCGCCAGCAGCTTGTTCCTAGCTAGCACAGATACGCAGTATTTT. Residues: CASSLFLASTDTQYF.